The rows below give T cell receptor beta chains drawn from one sample of a study of T cell responses to AZD1222 COVID-19 vaccine. Profiled with immunoSEQ multiplex PCR; TCRdb holds only in-frame clones, not every one. The sample consists of approximately 68,000 clones, around 90% of them appearing once. Sequencing was performed on peripheral blood, taken on day 0 of AZD1222 vaccination. The receptors were gathered from an adult in good health. Both conserved end residues are part of each CDR3. The D gene is left open where the match is weak. Size is stated for part of the rows, as once, few or many counts, or as a class when the clone is expanded.

d_call j_call clone_size v_call cdr3_aa cdr3_nt
. TRBJ1-6 . TRBV6-5 CASSSSTGLYNSPLHF .
. TRBJ2-1 . TRBV14 CASSLYTGQSYNEQFF TGTGCCAGCAGCCTTTACACGGGACAAAGCTACAATGAGCAGTTCTTC
. TRBJ1-3 . TRBV6-5 CASGIGGVPGNTIYF TGTGCCAGCGGGATCGGTGGGGTGCCTGGAAACACCATATATTTT
TRBD1 TRBJ2-7 once TRBV6-5 CASSYSGQGAAYEQYF TGTGCCAGCAGTTACTCAGGACAGGGGGCGGCCTACGAGCAGTACTTC
TRBD1 TRBJ1-5 . TRBV4-2 CASSQDRWGQGGMNQPQHF TGTGCCAGCAGCCAAGATAGGTGGGGACAGGGGGGGATGAATCAGCCCCAGCATTTT
TRBD2 TRBJ2-1 once TRBV11-2 CASSTTSGLYNEQFF TGTGCCAGCAGCACCACTAGCGGACTTTACAATGAGCAGTTCTTC
. TRBJ1-4 . TRBV9 CASNKQGTNEKLFF TGTGCCAGCAATAAGCAGGGGACTAATGAAAAACTGTTTTTT
. TRBJ1-3 . TRBV30 CAWKYSGNTIYF TGTGCCTGGAAATACTCTGGAAACACCATATATTTT
TRBD1 TRBJ2-1 . TRBV10-3 CAIRSTGGGNEQFF TGTGCCATCAGATCGACAGGGGGAGGCAATGAGCAGTTCTTC
. TRBJ1-2 . TRBV9 CASSEGTGAYGYTF TGTGCCAGCAGTGAAGGGACCGGGGCCTATGGCTACACCTTC
. TRBJ1-1 . TRBV19 CASSPQGLNTEAFF TGTGCCAGTAGTCCTCAGGGGTTGAACACTGAAGCTTTCTTT
. TRBJ1-3 once TRBV3-1/TRBV3-2 CASSQDPPSSGNTIYF TGTGCCAGCAGCCAAGACCCGCCTAGCTCTGGAAACACCATATATTTT
. TRBJ2-5 once TRBV5-4 CASSLSVAGGETQYF TGTGCCAGCAGCTTGAGTGTGGCGGGCGGGGAGACCCAGTACTTC
. TRBJ1-4 . TRBV19 CASSLQATNEKLFF TGTGCCAGTAGCTTACAGGCGACTAATGAAAAACTGTTTTTT
TRBD1 TRBJ1-1 once TRBV27 CASSFSGGGTAFF TGTGCCAGCAGTTTTTCAGGGGGCGGGACGGCTTTCTTT
. TRBJ1-6 . TRBV12-3/TRBV12-4 CASTGYNSPLHF TGTGCCAGCACCGGGTATAATTCACCCCTCCACTTT
. TRBJ2-1 . TRBV7-8 CASSPRLEVGNEQFF TGTGCCAGCAGCCCCCGACTAGAGGTCGGAAATGAGCAGTTCTTC
. TRBJ2-7 . TRBV7-9 CASTRQGVYEQYF TGTGCCAGCACCCGGCAAGGGGTCTACGAGCAGTACTTC
TRBD1 TRBJ1-6 once TRBV19 CASSIAGYPGQGSYNSPLHF TGTGCCAGTAGTATCGCCGGGTACCCGGGACAGGGGTCCTATAATTCACCCCTCCACTTT
TRBD1 TRBJ1-5 . TRBV3-1/TRBV3-2 CASSQDNRGYNQPQHF TGTGCCAGCAGCCAAGATAACAGGGGATACAATCAGCCCCAGCATTTT
TRBD1 TRBJ2-7 once TRBV19 CASSMTGSSYEQYF TGTGCCAGTAGTATGACAGGGAGCTCCTACGAGCAGTACTTC
. TRBJ1-5 . TRBV6-1 CASSEARAQHF TGTGCCAGCAGTGAAGCGAGGGCCCAGCATTTT
. TRBJ2-3 . TRBV18 CASSPLLGAGTDTQYF TGTGCCAGCTCACCTTTATTGGGGGCTGGAACAGATACGCAGTATTTT
. TRBJ1-1 . TRBV7-2 CASSVRRSTEAFF TGTGCCAGCAGCGTGCGGAGGAGCACTGAAGCTTTCTTT
TRBD2 TRBJ2-4 . TRBV18 CASSPGTSGGKNIQYF TGTGCCAGCTCTCCTGGGACTAGCGGGGGAAAAAACATTCAGTACTTC
. TRBJ2-2 . TRBV11-2 CASSLDSGRGTGELFF TGTGCCAGCAGCTTAGATAGCGGTCGCGGCACCGGGGAGCTGTTTTTT
. TRBJ1-1 . TRBV6-5 CAIDSGGPEAFF TGTGCCATCGATTCGGGGGGCCCTGAAGCTTTCTTT
. TRBJ1-1 . TRBV12-3/TRBV12-4 CASSFSPTEAFF TGTGCCAGCAGTTTTAGCCCCACTGAAGCTTTCTTT
. TRBJ1-5 . TRBV7-2 CASRNRAHSNQPQHF TGTGCCAGCCGTAACAGGGCTCATAGCAATCAGCCCCAGCATTTT
TRBD2 TRBJ2-5 . TRBV7-2 CASSSRLAGGGETQYF TGTGCCAGCAGCTCCCGACTAGCGGGGGGCGGAGAGACCCAGTACTTC
. TRBJ1-2 . TRBV30 CAWSVGGFSYGYTF TGTGCCTGGAGTGTAGGGGGATTTTCATATGGCTACACCTTC
. TRBJ2-2 . TRBV9 CASSVRGSGTTGELFF TGTGCCAGCAGCGTAAGGGGTAGCGGAACCACCGGGGAGCTGTTTTTT
. TRBJ1-4 . TRBV19 CASAEQGRGEKLFF TGTGCCAGCGCGGAACAGGGACGTGGGGAAAAACTGTTTTTT
. TRBJ2-1 . TRBV2 CASSAGVGWGDYNSYNEQFF TGTGCCAGCAGTGCAGGGGTCGGATGGGGGGATTATAACTCCTACAATGAGCAGTTCTTC
. TRBJ2-1 . TRBV11-1 CASSLEWGNEQFF TGTGCCAGCAGCTTAGAATGGGGGAATGAGCAGTTCTTC
. TRBJ2-7 . TRBV6-5 CASSYSLKGEQYF TGTGCCAGCAGTTACTCATTAAAGGGGGAGCAGTACTTC
. TRBJ1-1 few TRBV18 CASSPMANTEAFF TGTGCCAGCTCACCAATGGCGAACACTGAAGCTTTCTTT
. TRBJ1-1 . TRBV15 CATSGLHANTEAFF TGTGCCACCAGCGGGTTGCATGCGAACACTGAAGCTTTCTTT
. TRBJ1-3 . TRBV5-1 CASSPGRSISGNTIYF TGCGCCAGCAGCCCGGGACGGTCGATCTCTGGAAACACCATATATTTT
TRBD2 TRBJ2-3 . TRBV6-5 CASRGLAGADTQYF TGTGCCAGCAGGGGACTAGCGGGGGCCGATACGCAGTATTTT
. TRBJ2-2 . TRBV28 CASSLYVWAGELFF TGTGCCAGCAGTTTATACGTTTGGGCCGGGGAGCTGTTTTTT
. TRBJ2-2 . TRBV15 CATSRDLRSRSTGELFF TGTGCCACCAGCAGAGATCTGAGGTCGAGGAGCACCGGGGAGCTGTTTTTT
. TRBJ2-2 few TRBV5-5 CASSFDRSGGELFF TGTGCCAGCAGTTTTGACAGGTCAGGGGGGGAGCTGTTTTTT
. TRBJ1-5 . TRBV9 CASSGAGMMQPQHF TGTGCCAGCAGCGGGGCAGGGATGATGCAGCCCCAGCATTTT
. TRBJ1-3 . TRBV5-1 CASSMDGISGNTIYF TGCGCCAGCAGCATGGACGGAATCTCTGGAAACACCATATATTTT
TRBD2 TRBJ2-7 . TRBV5-1 CASSLGLPAGGYEQYF TGCGCCAGCAGCTTGGGCCTCCCAGCGGGGGGTTACGAGCAGTACTTC
TRBD2 TRBJ2-3 few TRBV6-4 CASSDSRGGTDTQYF TGTGCCAGCAGTGACTCGCGGGGGGGCACAGATACGCAGTATTTT
. TRBJ2-1 . TRBV11-3 CASSPGPDSYNEQFF TGTGCCAGCAGCCCCGGACCCGATAGCTACAATGAGCAGTTCTTC
. TRBJ1-4 . TRBV5-1 CASSPGRTNEKLFF TGCGCCAGCAGCCCGGGACGGACTAATGAAAAACTGTTTTTT
TRBD1 TRBJ1-2 large TRBV2 CASSYRGDYGYTF TGTGCCAGCAGTTACAGGGGAGACTATGGCTACACCTTC
TRBD1 TRBJ2-5 . TRBV7-6 CASSWDRAPQETQYF TGTGCCAGCAGCTGGGACAGGGCCCCCCAAGAGACCCAGTACTTC
TRBD1 TRBJ1-2 . TRBV7-3 CASSLNRGLGYGYTF TGTGCCAGCAGCTTAAATAGGGGGCTTGGCTATGGCTACACCTTC